The entry that follows covers one TCR beta chain sequence. Its antigen is undetermined. CDR3 length: 14 amino acids. Germline V gives CDR1 SGHAT, CDR2 FQNNGV. V was cut by 5 bases and J by 4 bases, with 14 bases left in between. The authors amplified TCR beta CDR3 regions from RNA transcripts. The first-round RT-PCR employed HTBI primers together with the Qiagen OneStep RT-PCR kit. A multiplex PCR was then performed as the second round. TCRdb reanalysed the multiplex PCR reads using MiXCR and keeps one entry per CDR3 protein. The table shows roughly 700,000 distinct CDR3 sequences, with roughly 41% occurring only once. This specimen comes from a study of Graves' ophthalmopathy and Graves' hyperthyroidism. Findings and caveats of the study: In blood, most expanded thyroid clonotypes above 0.001 frequency were also detected. Sensitivity of about 67% and specificity of 72% to 80% were achieved by the model that predicted ophthalmopathy progression.

This sequence was found in an adult man with Graves' ophthalmopathy. Material for sequencing was peripheral blood. V is TRBV11-2 and J is TRBJ1-1, with D hard to call. CDR3 protein: CASSQGMGSTEAFF. CDR3 coding DNA: TGTGCCAGCAGCCAAGGTATGGGAAGCACTGAAGCTTTCTTT.